One sample yielded the 30 T cell receptor beta chains listed below, sequenced in a study of T cell responses to AZD1222 COVID-19 vaccine (dated by TCRdb to the early 2020s). Read against the paper, the sample's time point label means: about 28 days (+/-7) after the second vaccine dose. Library preparation employed the immunoSEQ multiplex PCR assay. In TCRdb, the immuneACCESS table is reduced to in-frame sequences with V and J assigned. These tables do not hold every clone; where another copy was compared, an unresolved V gene accounts for under half, and the others remain unexplained. Counted in this sample were some 130,000 clones; approximately 91% of them appeared once. Under 1.2% of the sample is in the top ten clones. This specimen consisted of peripheral blood, obtained 28 days after the second AZD1222 dose. These receptors all stem from an adult who received the AZD1222 COVID-19 vaccine.

The rearrangement links TRBV6-5 to TRBJ1-6, with a possible D match to TRBD1 (5 bases). The CDR3 sequence is 16 residues long. The germline V gene encodes CDR1 MNHEY and CDR2 SVGAGI. The V and J ends lost 4 bases and 6 bases respectively, with 16 bases between them. The CDR3, as DNA: TGTGCCAGCAGTTCTGGCGGGGGACGACTTAATTCACCCCTCCACTTT. It specifies CASSSGGGRLNSPLHF.

This chain links TRBV10-1 with TRBJ2-1; TRBD1 matches at 8 bases. The CDR3 loop spans 17 amino acids. Germline values: CDR1 WNHNN, CDR2 SYGVQD (reference sequence). The V segment lost 3 bases and the J segment 4 bases; nucleotides outside the gene matches: 11. Here the CDR3 reads CASSEIRDRNAYNEQFF. For the CDR3, the DNA is TGCGCCAGCAGTGAAATCCGGGACAGGAACGCATACAATGAGCAGTTCTTC.

The V call is TRBV12-3 or TRBV12-4, the J call TRBJ1-1; D gene uncertain. Trimming left V 6 bases short and J 6 bases short, with 11 bases between. The CDR3 covers 12 residues. As DNA, the CDR3 is TGTGCCAGCAGCAGTTCGGGAGCTGAAGCTTTCTTT. Translating gives CASSSSGAEAFF.

CDR3 in amino acids: CASSSPRGGQRGTGELFF. CDR3 in DNA: TGTGCCAGCAGTTCACCTAGGGGGGGTCAGCGGGGTACCGGGGAGCTGTTTTTT. The rearrangement uses TRBV28 and TRBJ2-2, with D possibly TRBD2 on 7 matching bases. CDR1 is MDHEN and CDR2 is SYDVKM in the germline V gene. V was pared by 4 bases and J by 5 bases, with 23 bases between. This CDR3 has 18 amino acids.

V and J are TRBV9 and TRBJ2-7, with 9 bases that match TRBD2. The CDR3 covers 15 residues. Trimming took 1 base from V and 5 from J; bases not matched to a gene: 7. Germline V gives CDR1 SGDLS, CDR2 YYNGEE. In DNA form, the CDR3 reads TGTGCCAGCAGCGTAACGGCTAGCGGGGCCCACGAGCAGTACTTC. It encodes CASSVTASGAHEQYF.

The chain has TRBV30 and TRBJ2-2; the match to TRBD1 covers 7 bases. CDR3 size: 16 residues. Per germline, CDR1 GTSNPN and CDR2 SVGIG (reference sequence). Trimming took 1 base from V and 1 from J; bases not matched to a gene: 6. The CDR3 nucleotides are TGTGCCTGGAGTGATGTGGGACAGCTGAACACCGGGGAGCTGTTTTTT. Translation: CAWSDVGQLNTGELFF.

J is TRBJ2-1 and V is TRBV6-1, with D possibly TRBD1 on 6 matching bases. In germline, CDR1 is MNHNS, CDR2 SASEGT. There are 16 residues in the CDR3. With 4 bases removed from V and 4 bases from J, the gap between germline ends came to 17 bases. CDR3 nucleotide sequence: TGTGCCAGCAGTGCCTCCGGGACATCTGGGTACAATGAGCAGTTCTTC. This encodes CASSASGTSGYNEQFF.

The chain couples TRBV5-8 to TRBJ1-3, with TRBD1 matching over 7 bases. Germline CDR1 is SGHTS and CDR2 is YDEGEE. The CDR3 sequence is 14 residues long. The J segment lost 3 bases and the V segment lost 4 bases, leaving 4 bases of the junction unmatched. The CDR3 sequence: CASSPGTDGNTIYF. The DNA of the CDR3 is TGTGCCAGCAGCCCCGGGACAGATGGAAACACCATATATTTT.

The chain uses TRBV5-1 and TRBJ2-7; perhaps TRBD1 as D (6 bases). The CDR3 runs to 15 residues. CDR1 SGHRS and CDR2 YFSETQ come from the germline V gene. V was clipped by 4 bases and J by 2 bases, with 16 bases between them. The chain's CDR3 is CASSPSRQEPYEQYF. For the CDR3, the DNA is TGCGCCAGCAGCCCATCTAGACAGGAGCCCTACGAGCAGTACTTC.

The V and J genes are TRBV28 and TRBJ2-1; D is unresolved. Trimming took 7 bases from V and 8 from J, leaving 12 bases between them. Germline-derived CDR1 and CDR2 are MDHEN and SYDVKM. This CDR3 contains 12 residues. The CDR3 protein is CASNQNRDEQFF. The CDR3 DNA sequence: TGTGCCAGCAACCAAAATCGGGATGAGCAGTTCTTC.

This clone was counted a single time. The chain uses TRBV12-3 or TRBV12-4 and TRBJ2-7; perhaps TRBD1 as D (6 bases). The CDR3 loop spans 12 amino acids. V lost 5 bases to trimming and J lost 7 bases, with 12 bases between them. The CDR3 protein is CASSGQNGEQYF. The CDR3 DNA is TGTGCCAGCAGTGGACAGAACGGGGAGCAGTACTTC.

CDR3 coding DNA: TGTGCCAGCAGCTTCGGGGGCACGGACCTCACCGGGGAGCTGTTTTTT. Amino acids: CASSFGGTDLTGELFF. The chain combines TRBV7-9 with TRBJ2-2, with D possibly called TRBD1 or TRBD2 (6 bases each). Trimming took 3 bases from V and 4 from J, leaving 15 bases between them. The CDR3 spans 16 residues. CDR1 is SEHNR and CDR2 is FQNEAQ in the germline V gene (reference sequence).

The rearrangement joins TRBV14 to TRBJ2-1, with D perhaps matching TRBD1 (7 bases). Germline V gives CDR1 SGHDN, CDR2 FVKESK. CDR3 size: 13 residues. Trimming cost V 3 bases and J 6 bases, with 9 bases left between them. The CDR3 sequence is CASSHQGGNEQFF. The CDR3, as DNA: TGTGCCAGCAGCCATCAGGGGGGCAATGAGCAGTTCTTC.

The V call is TRBV2, the J call TRBJ1-2; D is unclear. The CDR3 has 15 amino acids. The V end lost 3 bases, the J end lost 4 bases, and 15 bases lay between the germline ends. CDR1 is SNHLY and CDR2 is FYNNEI in the germline V gene. CDR3 amino acids: CASSEPKGVVYGYTF. DNA of the CDR3: TGTGCCAGCAGTGAGCCGAAGGGCGTTGTCTATGGCTACACCTTC.

V is TRBV3-1 (or the pseudogene TRBV3-2) and J is TRBJ2-1; 10 nucleotides agree with TRBD2. The germline V gene has CDR1 LGHDT and CDR2 YNNKEL (reference sequence). After removal of 1 base from V and 8 bases from J, the junction contained 8 bases not matched to a gene. The CDR3 has 16 amino acids. In DNA form, the CDR3 reads TGTGCCAGCAGCCAAGGCATACTAGCGGGGAAGGATGAGCAGTTCTTC. Translation: CASSQGILAGKDEQFF.

The chain joins TRBV24-1 to TRBJ2-3; D gene uncertain. CDR3 length: 15 amino acids. The V and J ends lost 8 bases and 6 bases respectively, with 20 bases between them. Germline values: CDR1 KGHDR, CDR2 SFDVKD. The CDR3 sequence is CATTPRQCTMDTQYF. The CDR3 nucleotides read TGTGCCACCACCCCCAGGCAGTGCACAATGGATACGCAGTATTTT.

The V call is TRBV4-1, the J call TRBJ2-1, with 7 positions matching TRBD2. V shed 2 bases and J 2 bases; nucleotides not matched to a gene: 3. The CDR3 sequence is 15 residues long. The germline V gene has CDR1 MGHRA and CDR2 YSYEKL. CDR3 sequence: CASSQSGLPYNEQFF. The CDR3 region has the DNA TGCGCCAGCAGCCAATCGGGACTACCCTACAATGAGCAGTTCTTC.

The chain has TRBV4-2 and TRBJ1-1; the D gene is possibly TRBD1 (6 bases). CDR3 length equals 14 residues. Germline V CDR1 and CDR2: LGHNA, YNFKEQ. Trimming took off 2 bases at V and 6 bases at J, with 13 bases between the two ends. The CDR3 protein is CASSQNSGHPEAFF. The DNA for the CDR3 is TGTGCCAGCAGCCAAAATTCGGGACACCCTGAAGCTTTCTTT.

The chain employs TRBV6-5 and TRBJ2-7; the match to TRBD2 covers 9 bases. The CDR3 extends over 14 amino acids. V lost 6 bases and J lost 7; bases outside the gene matches: 10. CDR1 is MNHEY, CDR2 SVGAGI, per germline. CDR3 region: CASRRPGLAGEQYF. CDR3 sequence (DNA): TGTGCCAGCAGACGACCGGGACTAGCAGGGGAGCAGTACTTC.

The CDR3 reads CATDFVGYNEQFF. The CDR3 DNA sequence: TGTGCCACCGACTTTGTTGGCTACAATGAGCAGTTCTTC. The V call is TRBV6-5, the J call TRBJ2-1, with D unresolved. Deletions cut 10 bases from V and 3 bases from J, with 13 bases between. CDR3 length equals 13 residues. Germline V gives CDR1 MNHEY, CDR2 SVGAGI.

V usage is TRBV2 and J usage is TRBJ2-3; TRBD2 matches at 10 bases. The CDR3 length is 15 residues. V gave up 9 bases and J gave up 5 bases; unmatched junction bases: 11. CDR1 is SNHLY and CDR2 is FYNNEI in the germline V gene. The CDR3 nucleotides are TGTGCCAGTAAAGTCAAGCGGGAGGGGAGAGATACGCAGTATTTT. It codes for CASKVKREGRDTQYF.

The rearrangement links TRBV19 to TRBJ1-3; D not certain. CDR1 is LNHDA, CDR2 SQIVND, per germline (reference sequence). This CDR3 spans 17 amino acids. Trimming stripped 5 bases from V and 0 bases from J, with 17 bases between. The CDR3 sequence is CASSPTSTTVSGNTIYF. The CDR3 DNA reads as TGTGCCAGTAGTCCAACCTCCACGACGGTCTCTGGAAACACCATATATTTT.

The chain couples TRBV19 to TRBJ2-1; D is ambiguous. Trimming cost V 1 base and J 6 bases, with 10 bases left between them. The CDR3 consists of 14 residues. Germline loops: CDR1 LNHDA, CDR2 SQIVND (reference sequence). The CDR3 sequence is CASSIGRWTNEQFF. The CDR3 DNA reads as TGTGCCAGTAGTATAGGGCGCTGGACCAATGAGCAGTTCTTC. Complete variable domain (other parts from reference TRBV19 and TRBJ2-1): DGGITQSPKYLFRKEGQNVTLSCEQNLNHDAMYWYRQDPGQGLRLIYYSQIVNDFQKGDIAEGYSVSREKKESFPLTVTSAQKNPTAFYLCASSIGRWTNEQFFGPGTRLTVL.

The chain employs TRBV19 and TRBJ1-2; D remains ambiguous. From germline, CDR1 is LNHDA and CDR2 SQIVND (reference sequence). The V end was cut by 3 bases, the J end by 4 bases, with 6 bases between. There are 12 residues in the CDR3. CDR3 DNA: TGTGCCAGTAGTATTCTGCCCTATGGCTACACCTTC. Its protein product is CASSILPYGYTF. The full variable domain, its missing parts supplied by reference TRBV19 and TRBJ1-2, is DGGITQSPKYLFRKEGQNVTLSCEQNLNHDAMYWYRQDPGQGLRLIYYSQIVNDFQKGDIAEGYSVSREKKESFPLTVTSAQKNPTAFYLCASSILPYGYTFGSGTRLTVV.

The chain has TRBV18 and TRBJ1-1, with D hard to call. Germline-derived CDR1 and CDR2 are KGHSH and LQKENI. V lost 3 bases, J lost 2 bases, and 13 bases lay in between. The CDR3 is 15 residues long. CDR3 coding DNA: TGTGCCAGCTCACCCCAGGCCACCCGCAACACTGAAGCTTTCTTT. Translating gives CASSPQATRNTEAFF.

V and J are TRBV4-2 and TRBJ2-7, with TRBD2 identical over 11 bases. The junction had 5 bases not matched to a gene; V was cut back by 6 bases and J by 1 base. Germline V gene lookup returns CDR1 LGHNA and CDR2 YNFKEQ. The CDR3 length is 15 residues. CDR3: CASRVGTSGSYEQYF. The CDR3 coding sequence is TGTGCCAGCAGAGTAGGGACTAGCGGTTCCTACGAGCAGTACTTC.

This rearrangement joins TRBV5-1 to TRBJ2-7; D uncertain. Trimming removed 2 bases at V and 0 bases at J, with 12 bases between. The CDR3 has 15 residues. Germline CDR1 is SGHRS and CDR2 is YFSETQ. The CDR3 loop reads CASSFSSFSSYEQYF. Here the CDR3 DNA reads TGCGCCAGCAGCTTCTCTAGTTTCAGCTCCTACGAGCAGTACTTC. Full variable domain (rest looked up from reference TRBV5-1 and TRBJ2-7): KAGVTQTPRYLIKTRGQQVTLSCSPISGHRSVSWYQQTPGQGLQFLFEYFSETQRNKGNFPGRFSGRQFSNSRSEMNVSTLELGDSALYLCASSFSSFSSYEQYFGPGTRLTVT.

This chain connects TRBV9 to TRBJ1-2, with D uncertain. Germline assignment: CDR1 SGDLS and CDR2 YYNGEE. Trimming stripped 4 bases from V and 3 bases from J, with 13 bases between. The CDR3 spans 14 residues. The chain's CDR3 is CASSSADGYYGYTF. The CDR3 DNA follows: TGTGCCAGCAGCTCGGCGGACGGGTACTATGGCTACACCTTC.

The rearrangement links TRBV4-2 to TRBJ2-2, with D maybe TRBD2 (6 bases). Trimming pared 0 bases from V and 1 base from J, leaving 9 bases between. CDR3 length equals 16 residues. Germline assignment: CDR1 LGHNA and CDR2 YNFKEQ. The CDR3 DNA reads as TGTGCCAGCAGCCAAGAGGCTAGCGTGAACACCGGGGAGCTGTTTTTT. Amino acid sequence: CASSQEASVNTGELFF.

This chain links TRBV24-1 with TRBJ2-7; weak D call: TRBD1 (6 bases). CDR1 and CDR2 from the germline V gene are KGHDR and SFDVKD. The CDR3 covers 14 residues. V was pared by 2 bases and J by 2 bases, with 9 bases between. The CDR3 region is CATSDSGQTYEQYF. The CDR3, as DNA: TGTGCCACCAGTGATTCAGGACAGACCTACGAGCAGTACTTC.